This T cell receptor (beta chain) originates from a study of T cell repertoires in cytomegalovirus infection. Study background: CMV epitopes, recently identified HLA-C-restricted and well-studied HLA-B-restricted, were used.

TCRdb used MiXCR to reprocess the reads, holding one entry per CDR3 protein. The profile shows approximately 89,000 distinct CDR3 sequences, roughly a quarter of them singletons. This CDR3 region has 17 residues. Germline V CDR1 and CDR2: SGHRS, YFSETQ. Germline trimming cut 0 bases from V and 7 bases from J; bases unmatched to any gene: 10. Of note for this clonotype: Its antigen is not known.

The specimen was CD8+ T cells from cultured PBMCs, collected from culture after CMV antigen stimulation. The V and J genes are TRBV5-1 and TRBJ1-6; 7 nucleotides align to TRBD1. The receptor comes from a human donor in good health (CMV status not recorded). Some clones in this sample may be carry-over from other donors' samples. The CDR3 here is CASSLEITGTANSPLHF. The DNA of the CDR3 is TGCGCCAGCAGCTTGGAAATCACCGGGACAGCCAATTCACCCCTCCACTTT.